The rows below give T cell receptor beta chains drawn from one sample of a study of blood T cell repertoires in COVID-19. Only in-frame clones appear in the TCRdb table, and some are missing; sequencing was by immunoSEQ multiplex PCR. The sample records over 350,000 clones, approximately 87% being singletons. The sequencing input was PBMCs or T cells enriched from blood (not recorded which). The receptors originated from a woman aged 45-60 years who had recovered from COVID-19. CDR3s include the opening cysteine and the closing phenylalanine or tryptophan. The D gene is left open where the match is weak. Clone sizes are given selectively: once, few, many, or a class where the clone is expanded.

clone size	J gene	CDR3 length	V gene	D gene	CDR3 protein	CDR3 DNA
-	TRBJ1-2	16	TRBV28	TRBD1	CASSSLDRGYNYGYTF	TGTGCCAGCAGTTCTCTAGACAGGGGGTATAACTATGGCTACACCTTC
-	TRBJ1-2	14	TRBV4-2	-	CASSQDRGNYGYTF	TGTGCCAGCAGCCAAGATCGGGGAAACTATGGCTACACCTTC
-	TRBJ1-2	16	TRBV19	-	CASMGAGAILHYGYTF	TGTGCCAGTATGGGTGCGGGGGCGATACTACACTATGGCTACACCTTC
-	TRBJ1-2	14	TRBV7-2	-	CASSLSSGDYGYTF	TGTGCCAGCAGCCTCTCTTCAGGGGACTATGGCTACACCTTC
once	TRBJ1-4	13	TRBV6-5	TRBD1	CAGHRDRNEKLFF	TGTGCCGGACACCGGGACAGAAATGAAAAACTGTTTTTT
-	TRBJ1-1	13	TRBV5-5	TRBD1	CASILTGYTEAFF	TGTGCCAGCATCCTGACAGGGTACACTGAAGCTTTCTTT
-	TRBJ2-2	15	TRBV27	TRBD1	CASSPGTGVTGELFF	TGTGCCAGCAGCCCCGGGACAGGGGTCACCGGGGAGCTGTTTTTT
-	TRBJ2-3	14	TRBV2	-	CASRLTWTTLTQYF	TGTGCCAGCAGACTCACCTGGACAACTCTTACGCAGTATTTT
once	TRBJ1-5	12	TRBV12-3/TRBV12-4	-	CASSQRLRPQHF	TGTGCCAGCAGTCAGAGGCTGCGGCCCCAGCATTTT
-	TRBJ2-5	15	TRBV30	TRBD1	CARAQPTGSSQTQYF	TGTGCCCGCGCCCAGCCGACAGGGAGCTCGCAGACCCAGTACTTC
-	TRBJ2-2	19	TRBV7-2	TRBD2	CASSPGLAGGRGDTGELFF	TGTGCCAGCAGCCCCGGACTAGCGGGGGGCCGGGGGGACACCGGGGAGCTGTTTTTT
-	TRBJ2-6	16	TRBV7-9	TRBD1	CASSLTGGLGANVLTF	TGTGCCAGCAGCTTGACAGGGGGATTAGGGGCCAACGTCCTGACTTTC
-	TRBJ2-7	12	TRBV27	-	CASSSRGYEQYF	TGTGCCAGCAGTTCCAGGGGCTACGAGCAGTACTTC